Included here is one T cell receptor beta chain sequence, with context. This record comes from a study of shared clonotypes between healthy human individuals. Study details: Three CD4 naive, three CD4 memory, two CD8 naive and one CD8 memory plate were used per donor.

Germline lookup yields CDR1 SQVTM and CDR2 ANQGSEA. J lost 1 base, V lost 1 base, and 3 bases had no gene match. The CDR3 spans 15 residues. Every donor was a Caucasian adult from Nashville, Tennessee. Negatively enriched CD4+ T cells were divided by CD45RA into naive and memory. The assay was immunoSEQ multiplex PCR, and TCRdb's table has in-frame clones only and misses some. The data show some 1,100,000 clones, 75% to 85% seen once. The specimen sequenced was memory CD4+ T cells from PBMCs. Subset reported: CD45RA-negative fraction. The chain links TRBV29-1 to TRBJ2-1, with 8 bases lining up with TRBD2. The sequence derives from a man younger than 35 in good health. Some clones in this sample may be carry-over from other donors' samples. This CDR3 is CSVEGAGGSYNEQFF. The CDR3 region has the DNA TGCAGCGTTGAAGGGGCGGGAGGTTCCTACAATGAGCAGTTCTTC.